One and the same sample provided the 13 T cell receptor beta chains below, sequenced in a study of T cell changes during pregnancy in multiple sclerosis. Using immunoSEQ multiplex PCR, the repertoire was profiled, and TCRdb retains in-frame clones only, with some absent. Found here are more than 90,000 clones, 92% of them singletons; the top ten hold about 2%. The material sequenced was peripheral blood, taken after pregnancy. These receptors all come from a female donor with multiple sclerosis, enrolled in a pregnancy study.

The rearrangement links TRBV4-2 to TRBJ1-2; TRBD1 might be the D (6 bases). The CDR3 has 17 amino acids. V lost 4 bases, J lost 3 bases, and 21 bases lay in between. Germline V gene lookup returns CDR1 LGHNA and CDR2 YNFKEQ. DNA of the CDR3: TGTGCCAGCAGCCCATATTTACAGGGCCGGGGGGACTATGGCTACACCTTC. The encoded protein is CASSPYLQGRGDYGYTF.

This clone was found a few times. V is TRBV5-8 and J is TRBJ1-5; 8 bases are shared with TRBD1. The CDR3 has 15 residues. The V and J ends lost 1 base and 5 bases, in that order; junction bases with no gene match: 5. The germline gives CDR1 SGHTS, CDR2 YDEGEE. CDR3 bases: TGTGCCAGCAGCTTGAACAGGGGGGCGGATCAGCCCCAGCATTTT. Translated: CASSLNRGADQPQHF. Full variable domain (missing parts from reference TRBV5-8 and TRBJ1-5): EAGVTQSPTHLIKTRGQQATLRCSPISGHTSVYWYQQALGLGLQFLLWYDEGEERNRGNFPPRFSGRQFPNYSSELNVNALELEDSALYLCASSLNRGADQPQHFGDGTRLSIL.

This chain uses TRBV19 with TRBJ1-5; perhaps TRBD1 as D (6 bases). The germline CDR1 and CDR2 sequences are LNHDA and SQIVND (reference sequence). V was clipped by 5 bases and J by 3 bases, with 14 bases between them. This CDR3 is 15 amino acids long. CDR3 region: CASSAAGANNQPQHF. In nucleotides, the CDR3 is TGTGCCAGTAGTGCCGCGGGGGCTAACAATCAGCCCCAGCATTTT.

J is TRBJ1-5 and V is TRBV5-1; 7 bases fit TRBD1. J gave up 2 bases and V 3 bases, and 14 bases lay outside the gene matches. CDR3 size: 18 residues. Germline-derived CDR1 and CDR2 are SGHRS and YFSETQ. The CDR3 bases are TGCGCCAGCAGCTCCCAACCCCTCGACAGGGTGGGCAATCAGCCCCAGCATTTT. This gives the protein CASSSQPLDRVGNQPQHF.

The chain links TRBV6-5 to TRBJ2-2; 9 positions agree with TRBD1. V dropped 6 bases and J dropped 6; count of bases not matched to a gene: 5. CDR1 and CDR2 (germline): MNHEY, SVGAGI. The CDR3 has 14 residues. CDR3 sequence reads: CASRADRGAGELFF. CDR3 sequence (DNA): TGTGCCAGCAGGGCTGACAGGGGGGCCGGGGAGCTGTTTTTT.

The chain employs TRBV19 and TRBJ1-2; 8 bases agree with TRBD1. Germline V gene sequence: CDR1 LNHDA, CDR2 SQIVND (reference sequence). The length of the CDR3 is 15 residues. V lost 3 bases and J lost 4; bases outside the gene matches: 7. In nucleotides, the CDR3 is TGTGCCAGTAGTATTAAGGTTGACAGGGGCTATGGCTACACCTTC. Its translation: CASSIKVDRGYGYTF.

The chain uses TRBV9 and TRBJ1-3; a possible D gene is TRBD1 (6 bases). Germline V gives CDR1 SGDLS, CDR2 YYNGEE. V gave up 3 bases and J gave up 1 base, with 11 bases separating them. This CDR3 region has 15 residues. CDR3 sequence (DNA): TGTGCCAGCAGCGCACAGGGCTCATCTGGAAACACCATATATTTT. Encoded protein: CASSAQGSSGNTIYF.

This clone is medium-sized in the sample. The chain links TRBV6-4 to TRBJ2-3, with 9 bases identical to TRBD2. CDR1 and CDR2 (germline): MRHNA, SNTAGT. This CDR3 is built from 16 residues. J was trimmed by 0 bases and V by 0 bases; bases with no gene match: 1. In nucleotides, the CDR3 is TGTGCCAGCAGTGACTCTGCGGGGGGGAGCACAGATACGCAGTATTTT. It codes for CASSDSAGGSTDTQYF.

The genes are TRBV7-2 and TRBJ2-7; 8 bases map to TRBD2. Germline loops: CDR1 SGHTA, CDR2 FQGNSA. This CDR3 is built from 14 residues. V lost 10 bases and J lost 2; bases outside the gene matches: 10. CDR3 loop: CANRMTSEPYEQYF. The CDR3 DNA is TGTGCCAACCGTATGACTAGCGAACCCTACGAGCAGTACTTC.

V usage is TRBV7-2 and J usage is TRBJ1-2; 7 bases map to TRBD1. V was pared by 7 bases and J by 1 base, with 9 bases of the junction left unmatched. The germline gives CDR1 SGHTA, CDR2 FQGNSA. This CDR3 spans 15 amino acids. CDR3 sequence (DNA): TGTGCCAGCAACCGGGGGACAGCGAATAACTATGGCTACACCTTC. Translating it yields CASNRGTANNYGYTF. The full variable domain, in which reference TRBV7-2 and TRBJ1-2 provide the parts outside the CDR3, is GAGVSQSPSNKVTEKGKDVELRCDPISGHTALYWYRQSLGQGLEFLIYFQGNSAPDKSGLPSDRFSAERTGGSVSTLTIQRTQQEDSAVYLCASNRGTANNYGYTFGSGTRLTVV.

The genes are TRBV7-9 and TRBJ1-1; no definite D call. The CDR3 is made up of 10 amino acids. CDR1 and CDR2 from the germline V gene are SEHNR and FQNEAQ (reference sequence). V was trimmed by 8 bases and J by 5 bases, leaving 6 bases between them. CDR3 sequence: CASFGTEAFF. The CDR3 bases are TGTGCCAGCTTCGGGACTGAAGCTTTCTTT.

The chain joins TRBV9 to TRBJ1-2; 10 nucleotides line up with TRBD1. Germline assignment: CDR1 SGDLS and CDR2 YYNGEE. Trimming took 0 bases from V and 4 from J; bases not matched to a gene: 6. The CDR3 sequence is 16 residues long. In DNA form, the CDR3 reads TGTGCCAGCAGCGTAGAGGGGACAGGGGCTACCTATGGCTACACCTTC. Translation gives CASSVEGTGATYGYTF.

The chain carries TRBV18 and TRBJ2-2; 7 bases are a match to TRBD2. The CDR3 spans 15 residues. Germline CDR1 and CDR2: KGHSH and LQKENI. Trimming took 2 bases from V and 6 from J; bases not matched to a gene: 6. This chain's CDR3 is CASSPTSREAGELFF. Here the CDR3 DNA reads TGTGCCAGCTCACCAACTAGCCGGGAGGCCGGGGAGCTGTTTTTT. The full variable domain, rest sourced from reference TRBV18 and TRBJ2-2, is NAGVMQNPRHLVRRRGQEARLRCSPMKGHSHVYWYRQLPEEGLKFMVYLQKENIIDESGMPKERFSAEFPKEGPSILRIQQVVRGDSAAYFCASSPTSREAGELFFGEGSRLTVL.